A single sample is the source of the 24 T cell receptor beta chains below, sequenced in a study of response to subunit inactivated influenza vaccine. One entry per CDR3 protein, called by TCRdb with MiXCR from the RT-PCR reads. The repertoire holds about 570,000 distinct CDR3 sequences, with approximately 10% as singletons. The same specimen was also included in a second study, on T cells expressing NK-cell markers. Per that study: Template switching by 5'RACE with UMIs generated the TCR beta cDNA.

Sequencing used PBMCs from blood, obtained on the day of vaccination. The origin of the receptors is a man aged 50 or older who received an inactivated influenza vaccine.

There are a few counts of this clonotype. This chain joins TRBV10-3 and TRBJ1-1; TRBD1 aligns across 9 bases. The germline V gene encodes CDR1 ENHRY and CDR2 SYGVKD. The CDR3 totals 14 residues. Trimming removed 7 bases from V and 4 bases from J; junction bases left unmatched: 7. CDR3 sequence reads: CAITRQGGGTEAFF. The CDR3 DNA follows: TGTGCCATCACCCGACAGGGGGGAGGCACTGAAGCTTTCTTT.

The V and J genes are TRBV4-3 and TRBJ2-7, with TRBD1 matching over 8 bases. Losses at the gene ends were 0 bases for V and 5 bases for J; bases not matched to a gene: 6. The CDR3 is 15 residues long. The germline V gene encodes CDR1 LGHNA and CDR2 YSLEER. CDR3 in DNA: TGCGCCAGCAGCCAAGAGTTCAGGGGGCGCGACGAGCAGTACTTC. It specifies CASSQEFRGRDEQYF.

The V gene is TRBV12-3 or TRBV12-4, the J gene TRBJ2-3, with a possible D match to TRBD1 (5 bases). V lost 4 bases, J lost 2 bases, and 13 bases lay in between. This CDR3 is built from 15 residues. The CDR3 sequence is CASSSQGIVTDTQYF. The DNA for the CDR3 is TGTGCCAGCAGTTCTCAGGGTATCGTCACAGATACGCAGTATTTT.

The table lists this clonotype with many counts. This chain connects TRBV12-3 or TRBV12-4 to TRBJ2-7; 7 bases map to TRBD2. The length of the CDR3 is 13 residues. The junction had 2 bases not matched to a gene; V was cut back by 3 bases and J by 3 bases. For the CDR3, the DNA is TGTGCCAGCAGTTTGGGGACTAACTACGAGCAGTACTTC. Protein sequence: CASSLGTNYEQYF.

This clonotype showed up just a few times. For the CDR3, the DNA is TGTGCCAGCAGCCCCGTGCGGGGCTCGTCTAGGCAGTATTTT. As protein: CASSPVRGSSRQYF. The rearrangement uses TRBV7-9 and TRBJ2-3; weak D call: TRBD2 (6 bases). From germline, CDR1 is SEHNR and CDR2 FQNEAQ (reference sequence). The CDR3 length is 14 residues. Trimming pared 5 bases from V and 11 bases from J, leaving 20 bases between.

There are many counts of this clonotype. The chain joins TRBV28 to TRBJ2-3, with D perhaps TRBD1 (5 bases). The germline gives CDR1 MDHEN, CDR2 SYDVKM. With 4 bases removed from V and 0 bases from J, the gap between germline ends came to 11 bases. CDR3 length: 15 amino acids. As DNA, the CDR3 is TGTGCCAGCAGTTCTCTAGGGGATAGCACAGATACGCAGTATTTT. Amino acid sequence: CASSSLGDSTDTQYF.

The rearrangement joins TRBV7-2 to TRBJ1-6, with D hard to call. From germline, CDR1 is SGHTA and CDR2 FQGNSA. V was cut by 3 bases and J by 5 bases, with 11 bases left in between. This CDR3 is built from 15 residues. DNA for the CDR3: TGTGCCAGCAGCTTCCCCCCTAGCCATAATTCACCCCTCCACTTT. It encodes CASSFPPSHNSPLHF.

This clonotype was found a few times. CDR3 residues: CASSRGALPNEKLFF. The CDR3, as DNA: TGTGCCAGCAGTCGAGGGGCGCTCCCTAATGAAAAACTGTTTTTT. The genes are TRBV6-1 and TRBJ1-4, with a possible D match to TRBD1 (5 bases). The CDR3 loop spans 15 amino acids. CDR1 is MNHNS and CDR2 is SASEGT in the germline V gene. V was trimmed by 5 bases and J by 3 bases, leaving 13 bases between them.

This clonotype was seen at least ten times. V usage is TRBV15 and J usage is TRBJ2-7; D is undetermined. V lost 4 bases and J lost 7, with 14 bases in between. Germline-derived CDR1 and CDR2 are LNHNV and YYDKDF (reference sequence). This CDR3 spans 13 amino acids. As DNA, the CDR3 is TGTGCCACCAGCACTCGGACGCTTCGGGAGCAGTACTTC. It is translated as CATSTRTLREQYF.

The CDR3 reads CASSIGDRRTDTQYF. CDR3 nucleotides: TGTGCCAGTAGTATAGGGGACAGACGCACAGATACGCAGTATTTT. V gene TRBV19 combines with J gene TRBJ2-3; 7 bases align to TRBD1. CDR1 LNHDA and CDR2 SQIVND come from the germline V gene (reference sequence). The CDR3 consists of 15 residues. Germline trimming cut 1 base from V and 1 base from J; bases unmatched to any gene: 2.

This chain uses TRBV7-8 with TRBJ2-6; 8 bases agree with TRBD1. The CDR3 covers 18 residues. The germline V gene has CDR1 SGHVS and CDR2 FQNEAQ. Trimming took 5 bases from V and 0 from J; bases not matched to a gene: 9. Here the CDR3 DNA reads TGTGCCAGCAGCAGACGGACAGGGCGAATCTCTGGGGCCAACGTCCTGACTTTC. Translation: CASSRRTGRISGANVLTF.

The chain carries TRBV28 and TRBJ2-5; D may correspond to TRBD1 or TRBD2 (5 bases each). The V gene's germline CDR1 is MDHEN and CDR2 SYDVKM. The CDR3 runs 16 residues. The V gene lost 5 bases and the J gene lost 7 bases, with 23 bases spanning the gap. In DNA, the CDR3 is TGTGCCAGCAGTCCTAATACGGGGACGGTCCGGGGGACCCAGTACTTC. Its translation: CASSPNTGTVRGTQYF.

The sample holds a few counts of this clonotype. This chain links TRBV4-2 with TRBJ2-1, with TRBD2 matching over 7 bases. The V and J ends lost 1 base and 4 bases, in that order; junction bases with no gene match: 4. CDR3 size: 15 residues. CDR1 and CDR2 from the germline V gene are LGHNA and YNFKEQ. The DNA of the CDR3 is TGTGCCAGCAGCCAAGTGGGGGGGACTTACAATGAGCAGTTCTTC. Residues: CASSQVGGTYNEQFF.

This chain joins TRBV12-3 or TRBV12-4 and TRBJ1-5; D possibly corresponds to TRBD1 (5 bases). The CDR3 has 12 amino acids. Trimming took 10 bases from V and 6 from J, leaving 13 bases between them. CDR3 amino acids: CAIRRGTQPQHF. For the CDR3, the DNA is TGTGCCATCCGGCGGGGGACTCAGCCCCAGCATTTT.

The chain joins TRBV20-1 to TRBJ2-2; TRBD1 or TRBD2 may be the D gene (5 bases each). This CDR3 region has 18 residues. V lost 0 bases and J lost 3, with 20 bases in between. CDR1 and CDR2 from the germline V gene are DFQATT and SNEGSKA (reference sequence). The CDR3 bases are TGCAGTGCTAGAGATTTCCGGGGACCGCCTGGGGACACCGGGGAGCTGTTTTTT. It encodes CSARDFRGPPGDTGELFF.

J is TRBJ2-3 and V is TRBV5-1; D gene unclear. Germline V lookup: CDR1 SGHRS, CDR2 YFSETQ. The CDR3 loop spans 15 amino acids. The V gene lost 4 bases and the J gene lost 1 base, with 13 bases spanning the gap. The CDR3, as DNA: TGCGCCAGCAGCCAGAATGGAAGGGGCACAGATACGCAGTATTTT. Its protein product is CASSQNGRGTDTQYF.

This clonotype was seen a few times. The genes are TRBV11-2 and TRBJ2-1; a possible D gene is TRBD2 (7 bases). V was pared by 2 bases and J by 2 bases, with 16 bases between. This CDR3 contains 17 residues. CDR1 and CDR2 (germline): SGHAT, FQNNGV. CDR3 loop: CASSLMVGGGAYNEQFF. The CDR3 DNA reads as TGTGCCAGCAGCTTAATGGTGGGGGGGGGCGCCTACAATGAGCAGTTCTTC.

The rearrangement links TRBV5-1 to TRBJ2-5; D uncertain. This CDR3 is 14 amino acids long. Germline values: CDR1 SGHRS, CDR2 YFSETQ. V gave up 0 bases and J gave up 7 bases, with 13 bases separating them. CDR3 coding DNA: TGCGCCAGCAGCTTGGATCAGCCCCGAGTGACCCAGTACTTC. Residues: CASSLDQPRVTQYF. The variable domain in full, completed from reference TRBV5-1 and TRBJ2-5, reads KAGVTQTPRYLIKTRGQQVTLSCSPISGHRSVSWYQQTPGQGLQFLFEYFSETQRNKGNFPGRFSGRQFSNSRSEMNVSTLELGDSALYLCASSLDQPRVTQYFGPGTRLLVL.

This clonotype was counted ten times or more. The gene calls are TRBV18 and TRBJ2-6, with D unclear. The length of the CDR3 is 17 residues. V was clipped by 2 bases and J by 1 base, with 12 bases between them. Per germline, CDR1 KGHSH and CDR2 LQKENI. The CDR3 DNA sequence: TGTGCCAGCTCACCATGGGCGGATCGATCTGGGGCCAACGTCCTGACTTTC. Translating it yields CASSPWADRSGANVLTF. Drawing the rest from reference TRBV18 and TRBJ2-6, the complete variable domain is NAGVMQNPRHLVRRRGQEARLRCSPMKGHSHVYWYRQLPEEGLKFMVYLQKENIIDESGMPKERFSAEFPKEGPSILRIQQVVRGDSAAYFCASSPWADRSGANVLTFGAGSRLTVL.

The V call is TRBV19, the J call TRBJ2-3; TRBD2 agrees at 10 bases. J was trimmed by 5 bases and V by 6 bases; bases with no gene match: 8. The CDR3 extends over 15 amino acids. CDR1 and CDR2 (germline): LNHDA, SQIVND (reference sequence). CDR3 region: CASRRAGGLGDTQYF. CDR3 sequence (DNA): TGTGCCAGTAGAAGAGCGGGGGGGCTTGGAGATACGCAGTATTTT.

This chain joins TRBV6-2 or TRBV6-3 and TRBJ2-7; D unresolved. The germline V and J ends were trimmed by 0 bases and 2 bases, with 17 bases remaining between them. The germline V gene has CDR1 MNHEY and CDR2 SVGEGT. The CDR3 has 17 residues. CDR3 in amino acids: CASSYSVNSRTPYEQYF. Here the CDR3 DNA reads TGTGCCAGCAGTTACTCGGTTAACTCGCGAACTCCCTACGAGCAGTACTTC.

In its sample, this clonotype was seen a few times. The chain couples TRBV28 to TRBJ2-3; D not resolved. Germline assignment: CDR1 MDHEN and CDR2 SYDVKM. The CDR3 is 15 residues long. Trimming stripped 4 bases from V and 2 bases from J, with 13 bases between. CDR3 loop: CASSSRLAATDTQYF. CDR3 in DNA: TGTGCCAGCAGTTCTAGGCTGGCGGCCACAGATACGCAGTATTTT.

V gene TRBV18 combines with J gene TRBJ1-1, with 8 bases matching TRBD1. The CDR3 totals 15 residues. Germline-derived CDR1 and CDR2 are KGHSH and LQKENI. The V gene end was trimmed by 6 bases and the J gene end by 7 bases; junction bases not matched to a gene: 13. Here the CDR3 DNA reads TGTGCCAGCTCCGGACAGGGATCCGCCGGGGGTGAAGCTTTCTTT. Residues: CASSGQGSAGGEAFF.

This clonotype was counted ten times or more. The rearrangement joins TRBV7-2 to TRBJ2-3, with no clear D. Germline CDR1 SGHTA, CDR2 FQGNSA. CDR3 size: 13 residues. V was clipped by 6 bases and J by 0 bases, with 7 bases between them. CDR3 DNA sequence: TGTGCCAGCAGACAAACTAGCACAGATACGCAGTATTTT. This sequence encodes CASRQTSTDTQYF.